Below are 15 T cell receptor beta chains sequenced from a single sample in a study of CD8 T cells in Susac syndrome (dated by TCRdb to about 2019). Library generation was performed with the immunoSEQ multiplex PCR assay. RNA was extracted using the RNeasy kit, and about 0.45 to 1 microgram was reverse transcribed with random hexamers. Clones were called with MiXCR by TCRdb after fastp trimmed the public reads at Q25, and only in-frame beta chains were retained. Each entry is one CDR3 protein sequence, shown with its most common DNA and genes. The sample table records more than 75,000 distinct CDR3 sequences; around 94% of these occur just once. Approximately 0.26% of the sample is taken by the ten largest. Sequencing used CD8+ T cells from PBMCs. The origin of the receptors is a human donor in good health.

V is TRBV4-1 and J is TRBJ1-4; D gene ambiguous. The CDR3 extends over 15 amino acids. V lost 1 base and J lost 7, with 13 bases in between. Germline V gene lookup returns CDR1 MGHRA and CDR2 YSYEKL. The CDR3 loop is CASSQGTLLREKLFF. The CDR3 coding sequence is TGCGCCAGCAGCCAAGGAACCCTACTACGTGAAAAACTGTTTTTT.

The chain uses TRBV9 and TRBJ1-2; no clear D. Per the germline V gene, CDR1 is SGDLS and CDR2 is YYNGEE. The CDR3 loop spans 15 amino acids. Trimming cost V 4 bases and J 6 bases, with 19 bases left between them. In nucleotides, the CDR3 is TGTGCCAGCAGCCCAGCCGGACCAAGCAATCATGGCTACACCTTC. Translating gives CASSPAGPSNHGYTF.

The chain recombines TRBV3-1 with TRBJ2-3, with D unclear. The germline V gene encodes CDR1 LGHDT and CDR2 YNNKEL (reference sequence). V dropped 3 bases and J dropped 6 bases, with 1 base sitting between them. CDR3 length: 10 residues. DNA of the CDR3: TGTGCCAGCAGCCAGGATACGCAGTATTTT. This codes for CASSQDTQYF.

The chain joins TRBV27 to TRBJ2-1; 11 bases agree with TRBD2. V dropped 10 bases and J dropped 3; count of bases not matched to a gene: 8. CDR1 MNHEY and CDR2 SMNVEV come from the germline V gene (reference sequence). This CDR3 has 15 residues. The CDR3 nucleotides read TGTGCCATCCGAAGGGGACTAGCGGACTACAATGAGCAGTTCTTC. Translated, it gives CAIRRGLADYNEQFF.

The rearrangement links TRBV28 to TRBJ2-3, with D possibly TRBD1 on 7 matching bases. Trimming took 6 bases from V and 2 from J, leaving 12 bases between them. The CDR3 totals 14 residues. The V gene's germline CDR1 is MDHEN and CDR2 SYDVKM. CDR3 protein: CASSPRGATDTQYF. CDR3 coding DNA: TGTGCCAGCAGCCCCAGGGGGGCCACAGATACGCAGTATTTT.

The chain recombines TRBV20-1 with TRBJ1-2; D perhaps matches TRBD1 (5 bases). The CDR3 runs 14 residues. Germline V gene data show CDR1 as DFQATT and CDR2 as SNEGSKA (reference sequence). V was trimmed by 5 bases and J by 4 bases, leaving 17 bases between them. Here the CDR3 reads CSASPGLLSYGYTF. CDR3 sequence (DNA): TGCAGTGCTTCTCCGGGACTGTTGTCCTATGGCTACACCTTC.

This clonotype was seen just once. The rearrangement uses TRBV5-5 and TRBJ2-1, with D hard to call. CDR3 size: 11 residues. V lost 6 bases, J lost 8 bases, and 9 bases lay in between. Germline CDR1 is SGHKS and CDR2 is YYEKEE (reference sequence). CDR3 amino acids: CASILSDEQFF. The CDR3 DNA reads TGTGCCAGCATTTTGTCCGATGAGCAGTTCTTC.

The V call is TRBV27, the J call TRBJ1-1; the D gene is possibly TRBD1 (5 bases). The length of the CDR3 is 14 residues. CDR1 MNHEY and CDR2 SMNVEV come from the germline V gene (reference sequence). Trimming took off 3 bases at V and 5 bases at J, with 13 bases between the two ends. The CDR3: CASSFYWGRTEAFF. The CDR3 coding sequence is TGTGCCAGCAGTTTCTACTGGGGGAGGACTGAAGCTTTCTTT.

V gene TRBV4-1 combines with J gene TRBJ2-5; TRBD1 or TRBD2 may be the D gene (5 bases each). This CDR3 contains 15 residues. V lost 1 base and J lost 4, with 13 bases in between. Germline loops: CDR1 MGHRA, CDR2 YSYEKL. CDR3 sequence reads: CASSQVSGGTETQYF. The CDR3, as DNA: TGCGCCAGCAGCCAAGTTTCTGGGGGAACAGAGACCCAGTACTTC.

V is TRBV27 and J is TRBJ1-1, with D possibly matching TRBD1 (6 bases). CDR3 length: 13 amino acids. V lost 4 bases, J lost 5 bases, and 11 bases lay in between. Germline V CDR1 and CDR2: MNHEY, SMNVEV (reference sequence). The CDR3 sequence: CASSYREGTEAFF. CDR3 coding DNA: TGTGCCAGCAGTTACAGGGAGGGGACTGAAGCTTTCTTT.

V is TRBV11-2 and J is TRBJ2-2; TRBD2 agrees at 9 bases. V was pared by 5 bases and J by 3 bases, with 7 bases of the junction left unmatched. Germline V gene lookup returns CDR1 SGHAT and CDR2 FQNNGV. The length of the CDR3 is 16 residues. The chain's CDR3 is CASSGPSGTYTGELFF. The CDR3 DNA reads as TGTGCCAGCAGCGGACCTAGCGGGACCTACACCGGGGAGCTGTTTTTT.

V and J are TRBV30 and TRBJ2-7; D possibly uses TRBD1 or TRBD2 (5 bases each). V gave up 1 base and J gave up 7 bases, with 17 bases separating them. This CDR3 comprises 14 residues. Per germline, CDR1 GTSNPN and CDR2 SVGIG (reference sequence). The CDR3 sequence is CAWSDPGPPGEQYV. In DNA, the CDR3 is TGTGCCTGGAGTGATCCGGGGCCACCTGGGGAGCAGTACGTC.

The rearrangement joins TRBV24-1 to TRBJ2-5, with 11 bases that match TRBD2. Germline V gene lookup returns CDR1 KGHDR and CDR2 SFDVKD. V lost 5 bases to trimming and J lost 0 bases; unmatched junction nucleotides: 10. The CDR3 totals 18 residues. This CDR3 is CATSALGLAGNNQETQYF. For the CDR3, the DNA is TGTGCCACCAGTGCCCTCGGACTAGCGGGCAATAACCAAGAGACCCAGTACTTC.

The chain is built from TRBV27 and TRBJ2-3, with 7 bases identical to TRBD2. Trimming at V came to 2 bases and at J to 6 bases, leaving 8 bases not matched to a gene. The CDR3 extends over 15 amino acids. CDR1 and CDR2 from the germline V gene are MNHEY and SMNVEV (reference sequence). The CDR3 region has the DNA TGTGCCAGCAGTTTACGAGGGAGGGTGGGGGATACGCAGTATTTT. Translating it yields CASSLRGRVGDTQYF.

The chain has TRBV5-1 and TRBJ2-3; D is uncertain. The germline V gene encodes CDR1 SGHRS and CDR2 YFSETQ. V lost 4 bases, J lost 0 bases, and 9 bases lay in between. CDR3 size: 14 residues. The CDR3 loop reads CASSPPDSTDTQYF. For the CDR3, the DNA is TGCGCCAGCAGCCCGCCAGACAGCACAGATACGCAGTATTTT.